Shown below are 14 T cell receptor beta chains from a single sample sequenced in a study of T cell changes during pregnancy in multiple sclerosis. Clones were sequenced by immunoSEQ multiplex PCR, and TCRdb holds only the in-frame ones, with some missing. The table has 50,000 or so clones, about 90% seen once. The specimen comprised peripheral blood, sampled after pregnancy. These receptors were taken from a female donor in good health, enrolled as a control in a pregnancy study.

The chain recombines TRBV6-6 with TRBJ2-3, with TRBD1 matching 7 bases. The CDR3 is 16 amino acids. V lost 0 bases, J lost 2 bases, and 5 bases stayed unmatched. Germline V CDR1 and CDR2: MNHNY, SVGAGI (reference sequence). For the CDR3, the DNA is TGTGCCAGCAGTTACTCCGAGGGACAGCCCACAGATACGCAGTATTTT. Its protein is CASSYSEGQPTDTQYF.

The V and J genes are TRBV6-5 and TRBJ2-3; possibly TRBD2 for D (6 bases). With 7 bases removed from V and 0 bases from J, the gap between germline ends came to 11 bases. The CDR3 is 14 amino acids. CDR1 MNHEY and CDR2 SVGAGI come from the germline V gene. The CDR3 DNA reads TGTGCCAGCACCGGAGGGGCAAGCACAGATACGCAGTATTTT. Its protein product is CASTGGASTDTQYF.

V gene TRBV6-5 combines with J gene TRBJ1-5; D is possibly TRBD1 (5 bases). This CDR3 comprises 15 residues. The V gene lost 4 bases and the J gene lost 2 bases, with 12 bases spanning the gap. The germline CDR1 and CDR2 sequences are MNHEY and SVGAGI. CDR3 amino acids: CASSSGSGGNQPQHF. As DNA, the CDR3 is TGTGCCAGCAGTTCAGGGAGCGGGGGCAATCAGCCCCAGCATTTT.

CDR3 bases: TGTGCCAGCAGCGTAGGGCAAGAAGCTAACTATGGCTACACCTTC. Translating it yields CASSVGQEANYGYTF. The chain joins TRBV9 to TRBJ1-2; no clear D gene. The CDR3 covers 15 residues. Looked up from germline, CDR1 is SGDLS and CDR2 is YYNGEE. Between the trimmed V and J ends, which lost 0 bases and 0 bases, there was a span of 9 bases.

The CDR3 DNA reads TGTGCCAGCACCCCCCCGGCAGGGGGCTCAGAGACCCAGTACTTC. It specifies CASTPPAGGSETQYF. The J gene is TRBJ2-5, the V gene TRBV6-6; TRBD1 aligns across 8 bases. The V segment lost 7 bases and the J segment 4 bases; nucleotides outside the gene matches: 11. Germline CDR1 and CDR2: MNHNY and SVGAGI (reference sequence). This CDR3 is 15 amino acids long.

The chain joins TRBV18 to TRBJ1-1; TRBD1 might be the D (5 bases). This CDR3 is built from 16 residues. CDR1 KGHSH and CDR2 LQKENI come from the germline V gene. V lost 3 bases and J lost 0, with 14 bases in between. The CDR3 region is CASSPQGGSLNTEAFF. The CDR3 bases are TGTGCCAGCTCACCCCAGGGCGGGAGTTTGAACACTGAAGCTTTCTTT. Filled out from reference TRBV18 and TRBJ1-1, the complete variable domain reads NAGVMQNPRHLVRRRGQEARLRCSPMKGHSHVYWYRQLPEEGLKFMVYLQKENIIDESGMPKERFSAEFPKEGPSILRIQQVVRGDSAAYFCASSPQGGSLNTEAFFGQGTRLTVV.

The chain employs TRBV14 and TRBJ2-7, with D tentatively TRBD1 (6 bases). The ends were cut back, 6 bases at V and 2 bases at J, with 17 bases in the middle. The CDR3 extends over 15 amino acids. Germline V gene lookup returns CDR1 SGHDN and CDR2 FVKESK. The CDR3 sequence is CASSGSTQGTYEQYF. Written as DNA, the CDR3 is TGTGCCAGCAGTGGCTCAACGCAGGGGACCTACGAGCAGTACTTC.

The chain uses TRBV6-6 and TRBJ2-5, with TRBD2 matching over 7 bases. V lost 6 bases to trimming and J lost 1 base; unmatched junction nucleotides: 5. The CDR3 has 14 residues. CDR1 is MNHNY and CDR2 is SVGAGI in the germline V gene (reference sequence). The CDR3, as DNA: TGTGCCAGCAGATGGAGCGGGACCCAAGAGACCCAGTACTTC. It is translated as CASRWSGTQETQYF.

This chain connects TRBV6-4 to TRBJ1-1, with D tentatively TRBD1 (5 bases). The V gene lost 3 bases and the J gene lost 5 bases, with 13 bases spanning the gap. Germline V gene sequence: CDR1 MRHNA, CDR2 SNTAGT. This CDR3 comprises 14 residues. CDR3 DNA sequence: TGTGCCAGCAGTGAAGGGGAGGAGGGGACTGAAGCTTTCTTT. It specifies CASSEGEEGTEAFF.

The chain carries TRBV7-2 and TRBJ2-7, with D uncertain. V was clipped by 5 bases and J by 2 bases, with 4 bases between them. Germline CDR1 and CDR2: SGHTA and FQGNSA. The CDR3 contains 11 residues. The DNA for the CDR3 is TGTGCCAGCAGCCCGGCCTACGAGCAGTACTTC. Amino acid sequence: CASSPAYEQYF.

The chain joins TRBV5-6 to TRBJ1-5; D not resolved. The CDR3 extends over 14 amino acids. V was cut by 2 bases and J by 2 bases, with 8 bases left in between. CDR1 is SGHDT and CDR2 is YYEEEE in the germline V gene. The CDR3 region has the DNA TGTGCCAGCAGCTTACACGGAGGCAATCAGCCCCAGCATTTT. Translation gives CASSLHGGNQPQHF.

The J gene is TRBJ1-2, the V gene TRBV7-9; tentative D call: TRBD1 (5 bases). The germline CDR1 and CDR2 sequences are SEHNR and FQNEAQ (reference sequence). Trimming removed 1 base from V and 1 base from J, with 7 bases in between. This CDR3 has 14 amino acids. The CDR3 is CASSLGGSNYGYTF. CDR3 nucleotides: TGTGCCAGCAGCTTAGGGGGCAGTAACTATGGCTACACCTTC.

V and J are TRBV5-1 and TRBJ2-7; D gene ambiguous. The length of the CDR3 is 17 residues. V lost 0 bases to trimming and J lost 0 bases, with 16 bases between them. The germline V gene has CDR1 SGHRS and CDR2 YFSETQ. CDR3 loop: CASSLAPALLGSYEQYF. The CDR3 DNA reads as TGCGCCAGCAGCTTGGCGCCAGCTCTCCTAGGCTCCTACGAGCAGTACTTC.

This clone was seen just once. The rearrangement links TRBV9 to TRBJ2-7; TRBD1 aligns across 8 bases. The length of the CDR3 is 14 residues. Germline CDR1 is SGDLS and CDR2 is YYNGEE. The ends lost 0 bases at V and 3 bases at J; junction bases unmatched: 2. The CDR3 bases are TGTGCCAGCAGCGTAGAACAGGGGGGCTACGAGCAGTACTTC. This translates into CASSVEQGGYEQYF.